This T cell receptor beta chain comes out of a study of cytomegalovirus exposure and HLA in healthy donors (dated by TCRdb to 2015 to 2018). Broadly, across the study: According to an earlier analysis of 550 to 750 of the donors, roughly 180 million T cells yielded 117 million unique TCR beta sequences and less than 300 Gb of sequence data. Both class I and class II loci were covered by HLA typing, at four-digit resolution. About five DR-DQ haplotypes were treated as single units for association and clustering because of strong linkage in the cohort. Besides the first cohort of 666 subjects, a separate validation cohort made up of about 120 different subjects was used. Approximately 300 gigabases of sequencing data and about 92 million unique TCR sequences made up an early release that covered 500 to 700 HLA-typed donors. Across roughly 420 genotyped donors of the cohort, an average of 235,054 unique TCR beta nucleotide sequences per donor were sequenced, and 15% to 20% of those sequences were non-productive. All discovery cohort repertoires had been generated using a single sequencing platform. The number of typed donors differed by locus: about 620-640 for A, B, C, DRB1 and DQB1; 522 for DQA1; some 590 for DPA1; and 400 to 480 for DPB1. Rather than using new phenotypic data, the later analysis identified candidate immune exposures from TCR beta sequences and from how often those sequences occurred across donors. Using immunosequencing, the study profiled T cell repertoires from 640 or so subjects and related those repertoires to cytomegalovirus serostatus. In an earlier analysis of over 550 of the donors, high-throughput TCR beta sequencing was used to judge whether each TCR beta V gene segment behaved as functional or pseudogenic. The genetic ancestry cluster associated with self-reported Caucasian donors included around four fifths of the roughly 400 genotyped donors. The aim of the study was to test whether cataloging public T cell receptors could identify signatures of past pathogen exposure. In a later genetic analysis, genome-wide SNP genotypes for about 55% of the roughly 700 donors were used, and that subset was treated as a discovery cohort. High-throughput TCR immunosequencing, statistical association of individual TCRs with disease status, and machine learning were combined to predict cytomegalovirus infection status. A later analysis re-analyzed previously published TCR beta repertoires from 666 donors and added high-resolution HLA genotyping to study TCR occurrence patterns. Donor age, sex, ethnicity and CMV serostatus were compiled alongside the repertoire data. Overall results and qualifications from the work: In vitro tests confirmed that a few of the cytomegalovirus-associated TCR beta chains recognize cytomegalovirus antigens. It was suggested by the authors that the approach could potentially be generalized to other disease states and immunological phenotypes. In a later analysis, several top co-occurrence clusters were reported to appear linked to parvovirus B19, influenza, CMV and Epstein-Barr virus. A further reported finding was that TCR beta sequences accurately predicted the HLA-A and HLA-B alleles for most subjects in the first cohort. Compared with the roughly 700-donor mean, donors in an Asian-associated ancestry cluster had fewer N-insertions in productive TCRs, according to a later genetic analysis. This cohort had only TCR beta chains sequenced, and the lack of alpha or paired-chain data limited which features could be detected. The classifier was reported to diagnose cytomegalovirus status with high specificity and sensitivity in both the original and validation cohorts. A group of highly shared sequence variants was considered likely to be a technical artifact of the sequencing pipeline. Some IMGT-functional V segments, including TRBV6-2 and TRBV6-3, could not be told apart with the 87-base-pair reads, so those segments were excluded. A later analysis found that most CMV-associated TCR beta chains appeared HLA-restricted, with HLA associations seemingly driven largely by CMV exposure. A total of fewer than 200 TCR beta chains were listed by the study as associated with cytomegalovirus. A later analysis found that HLA-associated TCR beta chains were more clonally expanded and had lower generation probabilities than equally common non-associated chains. When HLA alleles, especially DR and DQ, strongly co-occurred, attributing TCR associations to individual alleles was difficult. Most TCR sequences were seen in very few donors, while some public TCRs were found in many individuals. The only immune exposure information available for the cohort was CMV serostatus. V-gene and J-gene trimming of TCR beta chains was associated with a missense DCLRE1C variant in a later genetic analysis, and the association was replicated in an independent cohort. Presence/absence analyses assumed roughly uniform sequencing depth across donors, an assumption that may not hold. A later analysis associated about 17,000 TCR beta sequences with specific HLA alleles at a false discovery rate of 0.05. Because HLA typing was missing for some donors at each locus, association tests included only the typed subset. Broadly in line with IMGT annotations, most TCR beta V segments showed up in productive rearrangements about 87% or about 30% of the time in an earlier analysis of several hundred of the donors. Correlated functional status among segregating V segments might reflect linkage disequilibrium, but an unknown experimental factor could not be ruled out. According to a later analysis, TCR association rates differed among HLA loci, with DRB1 alleles showing the most associated TCRs and HLA-C alleles showing the fewest. Because counts were too low, seventeen rarely observed V segments, including chromosome 9 orphons, were left out of the earlier analysis of a few hundred of the donors.

Notes on this clone: Its specific antigen is unknown. Base qualities were left out, and no much larger clone turns up one base away.

The CDR3, from cysteine to phenylalanine, totals 14 residues. The CDR3 DNA has 42 bases and is translated from base 1. The germline V gene sets CDR1 to SNHLY and CDR2 to FYNNEI. From V the trimming removes 5 bases and from J it removes 6 bases, while the gene matches leave 5 bases of the junction unaccounted for. The library was built by means of the immunoSEQ multiplex PCR assay. The multiplex PCR relied on a mix of 60 forward primers for TCR Vbeta segments and 13 reverse primers for TCR Jbeta segments. The CDR3 region of rearranged TCR beta genes was amplified from genomic DNA by a multiplex PCR assay. Amplified TCR beta libraries were sequenced as 87-base-pair reads on the Illumina HiSeq System. The authors' pipeline ran thus. Across the roughly 640 repertoires, a later analysis counted 75 million to 90 million unique TCR beta chains, 9.5 million to 12 million of which were shared by at least two donors. To remove PCR and sequencing errors, raw reads were error-corrected and collapsed into unique sequences using a nearest-neighbor algorithm that merged closely related sequences. CDR3 sequences were aligned to IMGT reference sequences to assign V, D and J gene segments. For a sequence to be retained, a match of at least six nucleotides was required to both a V gene segment and a J gene segment. A rearrangement counted as productive if the CDR3 had no stop codons and remained in frame with V and J, and every other rearrangement counted as non-productive. CDR3 was defined by IMGT convention, running from the second conserved V-encoded cysteine to the conserved J-encoded phenylalanine. In an earlier analysis of 500 to 650 of the donors, sequences lacking an unambiguous match to a single V gene segment were excluded. An earlier analysis of fewer than 750 of the donors classified V segments as functional when productive rearrangements were above 56.7% and as segregating when the standard deviation between donors was above 5%. To diagnose cytomegalovirus status from the catalog of TCR beta chain sequences, a statistical classification framework was built. A later analysis assigned V and J genes by comparing TCR nucleotide sequences with IMGT/GENE-DB human TR gene sequences. A later analysis assigned CDR3 sequences and most-parsimonious VDJ recombination scenarios with the TCRdist pipeline. In a later analysis, every TCR beta chain was defined by the combination of its CDR3 amino acid sequence and its V-gene family, and reads without a unique V-gene family were dropped. To address suspected cross-contamination and a sequencing artifact, a later analysis removed some 620 highly shared, low-generation-probability nucleotide sequences. A later analysis calculated a clonal expansion index for each public chain from normalized within-repertoire ranks of inferred template counts. In a later analysis, generation probabilities were computed using a VDJ recombination model fitted to out-of-frame rearrangements, and the results were checked against IGoR. In a later analysis, hypergeometric tests were used to score TCR-TCR, TCR-HLA and TCR-CMV co-occurrence, with a repertoire-size bias correction applied to TCR pairs. A later analysis estimated false discovery rates by permuting HLA or CMV assignments 20 times. In a later analysis, co-occurring TCRs were grouped using DBSCAN, with TCRdist sequence similarity added in when clustering inside HLA-allele-positive subsets. For co-occurrence clustering, repertoires with fewer than 30,000 or more than 120,000 public chains were excluded, along with five or six repertoires with anomalous nucleotide sharing. TCRdb's version of the immuneACCESS table is confined to in-frame rearrangements and falls short of the full clone set. An unresolved V gene accounts for under half of the shortfall where checked; the remainder is of unknown origin. V and J calls and clone size come straight from that table; D and trimming were deduced from the DNA. In this sample the table shows some 180,000 clones, around 80% of which occur a single time. The ten largest clones represent about 3.8% of the sample.

In total, 500 to 700 healthy bone marrow donors made up the cohort. All cohort members were sampled while nominally healthy, although unrecorded immune exposures were likely present. The donor was CMV seropositive and belonged to the group of 250 to 300 seropositive cohort members. A peripheral blood sample was provided by each donor, and peripheral blood mononuclear cells were used for TCR beta sequencing. Genomic DNA was extracted from the blood cell samples with the Qiagen DNeasy Blood Extraction Kit. Rearrangement joined TRBV2 to TRBJ1-5; 9 middle bases align to TRBD1. Material: PBMCs. This clonotype originated in a woman aged 60-75 years in good health and CMV-seropositive. The CDR3 region has the sequence CASSRTGARQPQHF. The nucleotide sequence is TGTGCCAGCAGTCGGACAGGGGCACGTCAGCCCCAGCATTTT.